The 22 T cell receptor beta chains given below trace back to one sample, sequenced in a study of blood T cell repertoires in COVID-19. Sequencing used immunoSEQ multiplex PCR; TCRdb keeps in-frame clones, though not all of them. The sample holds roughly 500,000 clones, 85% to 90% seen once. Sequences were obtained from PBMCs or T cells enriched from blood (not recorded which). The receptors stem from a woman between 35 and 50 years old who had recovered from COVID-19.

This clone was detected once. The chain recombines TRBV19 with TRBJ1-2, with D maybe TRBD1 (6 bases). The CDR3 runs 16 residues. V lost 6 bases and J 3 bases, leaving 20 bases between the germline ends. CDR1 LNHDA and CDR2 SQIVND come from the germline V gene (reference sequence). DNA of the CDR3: TGTGCCAGTAGCCGCACCGGGGGGGGCCTATACTATGGCTACACCTTC. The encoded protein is CASSRTGGGLYYGYTF. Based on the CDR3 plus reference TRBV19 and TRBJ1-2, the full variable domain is DGGITQSPKYLFRKEGQNVTLSCEQNLNHDAMYWYRQDPGQGLRLIYYSQIVNDFQKGDIAEGYSVSREKKESFPLTVTSAQKNPTAFYLCASSRTGGGLYYGYTFGSGTRLTVV.

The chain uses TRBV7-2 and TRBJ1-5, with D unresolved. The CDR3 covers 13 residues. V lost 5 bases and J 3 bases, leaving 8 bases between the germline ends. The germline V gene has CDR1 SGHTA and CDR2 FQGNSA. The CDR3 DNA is TGTGCCAGCAGCGTACAGCACAATCAGCCCCAGCATTTT. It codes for CASSVQHNQPQHF. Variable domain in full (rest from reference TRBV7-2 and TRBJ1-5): GAGVSQSPSNKVTEKGKDVELRCDPISGHTALYWYRQSLGQGLEFLIYFQGNSAPDKSGLPSDRFSAERTGGSVSTLTIQRTQQEDSAVYLCASSVQHNQPQHFGDGTRLSIL.

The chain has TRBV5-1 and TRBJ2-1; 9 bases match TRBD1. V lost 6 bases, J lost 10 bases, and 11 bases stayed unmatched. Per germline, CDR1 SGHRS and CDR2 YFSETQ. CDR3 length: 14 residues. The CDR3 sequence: CASNTGTGRREQFF. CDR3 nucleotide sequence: TGCGCCAGCAATACCGGGACAGGGAGACGGGAGCAGTTCTTC.

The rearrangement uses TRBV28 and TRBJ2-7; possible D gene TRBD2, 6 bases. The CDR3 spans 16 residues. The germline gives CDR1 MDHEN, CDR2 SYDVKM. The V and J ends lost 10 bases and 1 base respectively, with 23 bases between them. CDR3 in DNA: TGTGCCATTTCTTTAGGGGTCAGGGAGGTATCCTACGAGCAGTACTTC. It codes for CAISLGVREVSYEQYF.

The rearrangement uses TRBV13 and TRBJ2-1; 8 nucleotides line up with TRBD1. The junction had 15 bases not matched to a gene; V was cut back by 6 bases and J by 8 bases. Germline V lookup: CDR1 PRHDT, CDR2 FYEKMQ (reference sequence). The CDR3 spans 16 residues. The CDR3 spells CASSVQGVEWSDEQFF. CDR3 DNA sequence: TGTGCCAGCAGTGTACAGGGGGTGGAATGGTCCGATGAGCAGTTCTTC.

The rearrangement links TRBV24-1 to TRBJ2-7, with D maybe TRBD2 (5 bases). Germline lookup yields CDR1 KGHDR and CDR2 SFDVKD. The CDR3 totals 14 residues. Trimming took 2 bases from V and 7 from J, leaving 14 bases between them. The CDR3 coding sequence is TGTGCCACCAGTGATTCTTCTAAATCGGGGGAGCAGTACTTC. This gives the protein CATSDSSKSGEQYF.

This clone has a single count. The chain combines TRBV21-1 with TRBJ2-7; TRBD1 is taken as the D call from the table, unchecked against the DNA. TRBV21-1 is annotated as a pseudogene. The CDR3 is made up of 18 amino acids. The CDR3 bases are TGTGCCAGCAGCAAATGGGCCAGTAAGAAGCCAGGGGCCTACGAGCAGTACTTC. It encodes CASSKWASKKPGAYEQYF.

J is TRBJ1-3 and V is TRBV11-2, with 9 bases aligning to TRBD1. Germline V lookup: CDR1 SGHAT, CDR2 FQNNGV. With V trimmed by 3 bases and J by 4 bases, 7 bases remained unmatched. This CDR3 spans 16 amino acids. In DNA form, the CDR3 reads TGTGCCAGCAGCTTTACCGGGACAGGGTCCGGAAACACCATATATTTT. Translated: CASSFTGTGSGNTIYF.

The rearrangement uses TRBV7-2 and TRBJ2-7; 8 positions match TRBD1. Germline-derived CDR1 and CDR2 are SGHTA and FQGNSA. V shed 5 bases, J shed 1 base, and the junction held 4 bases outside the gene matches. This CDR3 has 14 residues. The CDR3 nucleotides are TGTGCCAGCAGCCTTAGGGACAGGTCCTACGAGCAGTACTTC. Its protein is CASSLRDRSYEQYF.

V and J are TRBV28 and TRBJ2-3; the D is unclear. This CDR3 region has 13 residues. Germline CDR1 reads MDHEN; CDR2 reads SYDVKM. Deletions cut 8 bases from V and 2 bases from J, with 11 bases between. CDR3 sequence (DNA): TGTGCCAGCCGCCAGTCTTCCACAGATACGCAGTATTTT. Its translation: CASRQSSTDTQYF.

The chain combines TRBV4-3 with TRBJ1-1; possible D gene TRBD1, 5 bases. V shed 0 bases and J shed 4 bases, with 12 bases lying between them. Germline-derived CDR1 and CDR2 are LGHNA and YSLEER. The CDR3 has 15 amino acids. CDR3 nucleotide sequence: TGCGCCAGCAGCCAAGATAGGACGGGGGGCACTGAAGCTTTCTTT. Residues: CASSQDRTGGTEAFF.

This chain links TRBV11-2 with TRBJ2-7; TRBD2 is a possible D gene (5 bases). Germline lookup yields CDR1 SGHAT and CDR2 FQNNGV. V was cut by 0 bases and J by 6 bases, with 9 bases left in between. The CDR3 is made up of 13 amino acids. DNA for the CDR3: TGTGCCAGCAGCTTAGATCCGGGATTCGAGCAGTACTTC. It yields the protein CASSLDPGFEQYF.

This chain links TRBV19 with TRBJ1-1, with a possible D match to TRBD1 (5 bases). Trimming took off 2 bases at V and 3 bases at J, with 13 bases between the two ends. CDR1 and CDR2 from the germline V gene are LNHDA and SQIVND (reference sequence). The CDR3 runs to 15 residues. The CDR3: CASSISHLGDTEAFF. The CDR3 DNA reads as TGTGCCAGTAGTATATCTCACTTAGGGGACACTGAAGCTTTCTTT.

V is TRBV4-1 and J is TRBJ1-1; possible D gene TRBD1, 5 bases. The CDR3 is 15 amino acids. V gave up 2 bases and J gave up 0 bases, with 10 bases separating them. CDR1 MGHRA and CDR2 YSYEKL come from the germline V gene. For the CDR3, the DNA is TGCGCCAGCAGCCAACTGACAGCTTTGAACACTGAAGCTTTCTTT. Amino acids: CASSQLTALNTEAFF.

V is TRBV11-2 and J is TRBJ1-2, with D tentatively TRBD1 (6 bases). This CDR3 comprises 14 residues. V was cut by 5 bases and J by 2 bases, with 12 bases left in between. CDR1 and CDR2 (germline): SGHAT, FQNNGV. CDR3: CASSLDRSNYGYTF. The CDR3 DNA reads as TGTGCCAGCAGCCTCGACAGGTCAAACTATGGCTACACCTTC.

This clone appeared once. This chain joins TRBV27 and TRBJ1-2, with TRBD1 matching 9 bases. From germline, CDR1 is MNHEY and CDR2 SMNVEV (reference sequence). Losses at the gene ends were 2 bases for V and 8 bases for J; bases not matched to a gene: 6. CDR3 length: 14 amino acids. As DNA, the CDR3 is TGTGCCAGCAGTTTAAGGGACAGGGAAGGAGGCTACACCTTC. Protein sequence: CASSLRDREGGYTF.

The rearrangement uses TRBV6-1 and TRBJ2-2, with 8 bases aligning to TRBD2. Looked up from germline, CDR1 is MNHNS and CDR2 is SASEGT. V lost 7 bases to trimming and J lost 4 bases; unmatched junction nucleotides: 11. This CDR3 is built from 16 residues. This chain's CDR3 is CASNDGSGTFTGELFF. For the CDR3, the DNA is TGTGCCAGCAATGATGGTAGCGGGACGTTCACCGGGGAGCTGTTTTTT.

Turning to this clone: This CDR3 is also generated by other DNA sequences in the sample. As DNA, the CDR3 is TGCGCCAGCAGCCTGAGGGTTGGGGGCACAGATACGCAGTATTTT. It specifies CASSLRVGGTDTQYF. The chain has TRBV5-1 and TRBJ2-3, with D possibly TRBD2 on 5 matching bases. Trimming stripped 4 bases from V and 1 base from J, with 13 bases between. Germline values: CDR1 SGHRS, CDR2 YFSETQ. The CDR3 is 15 amino acids.

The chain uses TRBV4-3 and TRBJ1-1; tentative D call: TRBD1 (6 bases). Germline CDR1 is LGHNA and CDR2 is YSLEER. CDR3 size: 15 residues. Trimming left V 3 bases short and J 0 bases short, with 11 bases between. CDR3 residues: CASSQSGEMNTEAFF. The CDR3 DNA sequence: TGCGCCAGCAGCCAGTCAGGGGAAATGAACACTGAAGCTTTCTTT.

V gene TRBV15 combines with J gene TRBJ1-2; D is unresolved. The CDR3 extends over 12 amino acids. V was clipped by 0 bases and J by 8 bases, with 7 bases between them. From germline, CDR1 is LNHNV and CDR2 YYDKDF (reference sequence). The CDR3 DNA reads TGTGCCACCAGCAGAGAACAATGGGGCTACACCTTC. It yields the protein CATSREQWGYTF.

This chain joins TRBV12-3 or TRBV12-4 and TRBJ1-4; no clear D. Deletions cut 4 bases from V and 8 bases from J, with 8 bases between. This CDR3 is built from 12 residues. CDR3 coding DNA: TGTGCCAGCAGTTCCTTCCGGGAAAAACTGTTTTTT. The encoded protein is CASSSFREKLFF.

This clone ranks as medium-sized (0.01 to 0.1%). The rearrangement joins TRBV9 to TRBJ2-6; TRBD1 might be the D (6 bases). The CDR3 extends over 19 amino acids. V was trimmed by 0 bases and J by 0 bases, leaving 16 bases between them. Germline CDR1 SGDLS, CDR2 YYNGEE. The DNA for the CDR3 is TGTGCCAGCAGCGTAGGAGGCGTTCACAGGGACTCTGGGGCCAACGTCCTGACTTTC. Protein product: CASSVGGVHRDSGANVLTF.